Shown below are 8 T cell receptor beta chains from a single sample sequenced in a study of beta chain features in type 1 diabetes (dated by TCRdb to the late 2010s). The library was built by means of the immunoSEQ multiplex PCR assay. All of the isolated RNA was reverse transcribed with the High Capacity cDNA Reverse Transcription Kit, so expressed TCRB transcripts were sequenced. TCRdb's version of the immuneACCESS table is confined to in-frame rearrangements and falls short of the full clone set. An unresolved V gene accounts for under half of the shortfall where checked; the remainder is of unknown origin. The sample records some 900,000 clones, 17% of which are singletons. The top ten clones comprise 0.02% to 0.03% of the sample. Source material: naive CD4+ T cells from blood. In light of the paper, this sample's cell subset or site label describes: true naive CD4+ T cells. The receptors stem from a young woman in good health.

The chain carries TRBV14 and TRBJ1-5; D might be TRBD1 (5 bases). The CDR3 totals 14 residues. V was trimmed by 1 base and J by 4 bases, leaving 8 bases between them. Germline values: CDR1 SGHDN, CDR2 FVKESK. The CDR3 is CASSQAGPNQPQHF. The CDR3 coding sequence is TGTGCCAGCAGCCAAGCGGGGCCTAATCAGCCCCAGCATTTT.

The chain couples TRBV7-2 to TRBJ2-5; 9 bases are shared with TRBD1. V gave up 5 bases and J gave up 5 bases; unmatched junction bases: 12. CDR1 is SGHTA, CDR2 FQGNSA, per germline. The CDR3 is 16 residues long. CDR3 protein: CASSPLITGGGETQYF. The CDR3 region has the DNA TGTGCCAGCAGCCCCCTTATTACAGGGGGCGGGGAGACCCAGTACTTC.

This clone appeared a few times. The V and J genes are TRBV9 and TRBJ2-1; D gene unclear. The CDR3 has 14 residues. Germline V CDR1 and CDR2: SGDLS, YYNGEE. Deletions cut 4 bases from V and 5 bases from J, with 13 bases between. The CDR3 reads CASSQRPSDNEQFF. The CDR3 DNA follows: TGTGCCAGCAGCCAGAGACCCAGCGACAATGAGCAGTTCTTC.

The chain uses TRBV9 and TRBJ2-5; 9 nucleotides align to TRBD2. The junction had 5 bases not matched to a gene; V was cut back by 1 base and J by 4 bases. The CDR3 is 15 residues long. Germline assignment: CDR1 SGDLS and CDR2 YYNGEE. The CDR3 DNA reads TGTGCCAGCAGCGTAAAGGCGGGAGGGCCAGAGACCCAGTACTTC. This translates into CASSVKAGGPETQYF. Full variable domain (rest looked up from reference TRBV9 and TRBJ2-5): DSGVTQTPKHLITATGQRVTLRCSPRSGDLSVYWYQQSLDQGLQFLIQYYNGEERAKGNILERFSAQQFPDLHSELNLSSLELGDSALYFCASSVKAGGPETQYFGPGTRLLVL.

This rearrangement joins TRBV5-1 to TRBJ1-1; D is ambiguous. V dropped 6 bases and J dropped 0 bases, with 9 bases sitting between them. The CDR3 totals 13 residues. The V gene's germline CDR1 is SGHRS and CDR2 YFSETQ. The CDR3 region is CASTPGLNTEAFF. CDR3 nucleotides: TGCGCCAGCACTCCCGGGTTGAACACTGAAGCTTTCTTT. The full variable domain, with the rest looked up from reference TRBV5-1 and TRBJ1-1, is KAGVTQTPRYLIKTRGQQVTLSCSPISGHRSVSWYQQTPGQGLQFLFEYFSETQRNKGNFPGRFSGRQFSNSRSEMNVSTLELGDSALYLCASTPGLNTEAFFGQGTRLTVV.

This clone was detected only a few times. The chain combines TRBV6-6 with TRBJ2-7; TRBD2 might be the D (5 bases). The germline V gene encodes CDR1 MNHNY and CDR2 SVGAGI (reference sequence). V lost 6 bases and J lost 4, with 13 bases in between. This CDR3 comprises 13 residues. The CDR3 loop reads CASSDRDSYEQYF. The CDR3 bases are TGTGCCAGCAGCGATCGGGATTCTTACGAGCAGTACTTC.

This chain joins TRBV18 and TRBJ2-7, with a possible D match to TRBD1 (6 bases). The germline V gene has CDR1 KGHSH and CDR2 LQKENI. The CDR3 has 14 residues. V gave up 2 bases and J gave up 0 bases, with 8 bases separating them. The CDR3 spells CASSPGGFSYEQYF. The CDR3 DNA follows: TGTGCCAGCTCACCAGGGGGCTTCTCCTACGAGCAGTACTTC.

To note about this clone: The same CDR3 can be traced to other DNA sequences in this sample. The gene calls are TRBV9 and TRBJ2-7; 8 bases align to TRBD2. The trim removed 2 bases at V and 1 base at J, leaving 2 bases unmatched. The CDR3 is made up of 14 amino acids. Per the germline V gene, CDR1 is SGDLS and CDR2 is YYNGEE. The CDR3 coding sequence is TGTGCCAGCAGCGTTAGCGGGACGTCCTACGAGCAGTACTTC. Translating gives CASSVSGTSYEQYF.